These T cell receptor beta chains were read from a single sample in a study of glioma-infiltrating T cells. Each CDR3 protein gets one entry after TCRdb re-called the multiplex PCR reads with MiXCR. The table has approximately 110,000 distinct CDR3 sequences, approximately 25% seen once; the top ten hold roughly 15%. The sequencing input was glioma tissue, nonneoplastic brain tissue, or PBMCs (not recorded which). Receptors were obtained from a human donor with low-grade glioma or glioblastoma, undergoing nonglioma brain surgery, or in good health (not recorded which). Each CDR3 is given with its conserved first and last residue. Fields, in order: clone size, V gene, D gene, CDR3 length, J gene, CDR3 protein, CDR3 DNA. The D gene is left open where the match is weak. Some rows have no size entry. The others give once, few or many, or a class for an expanded clone.

clone_size: many; v_call: TRBV20-1; d_call: NA; cdr3_length: 11; j_call: TRBJ2-7; cdr3_aa: CSAHGPYEQYF; cdr3_nt: TGCAGTGCTCACGGCCCCTACGAGCAGTACTTC
clone_size: many; v_call: TRBV14; d_call: NA; cdr3_length: 17; j_call: TRBJ1-3; cdr3_aa: CASSQERYGLSGNTIYF; cdr3_nt: TGTGCCAGCAGCCAAGAGAGATACGGCCTCTCTGGAAACACCATATATTTT
clone_size: NA; v_call: TRBV6-2/TRBV6-3; d_call: NA; cdr3_length: 14; j_call: TRBJ2-6; cdr3_aa: CASSLPSGASVLTF; cdr3_nt: TGTGCCAGCAGTCTTCCATCTGGGGCCAGCGTCCTGACTTTC
clone_size: many; v_call: TRBV28; d_call: NA; cdr3_length: 13; j_call: TRBJ1-3; cdr3_aa: CAIDRAQGNTIYF; cdr3_nt: TGTGCCATCGACAGAGCTCAAGGAAACACCATATATTTT
clone_size: many; v_call: TRBV7-2; d_call: NA; cdr3_length: 14; j_call: TRBJ2-7; cdr3_aa: CASSFRRQGYEQYF; cdr3_nt: TGTGCCAGCAGCTTTCGAAGGCAGGGCTACGAGCAGTACTTC
clone_size: many; v_call: TRBV27; d_call: NA; cdr3_length: 15; j_call: TRBJ2-6; cdr3_aa: CASSLGNSGANVLTF; cdr3_nt: TGTGCCAGCAGTTTAGGAAACTCTGGGGCCAACGTCCTGACTTTC
clone_size: many; v_call: TRBV6-2/TRBV6-3; d_call: NA; cdr3_length: 14; j_call: TRBJ2-1; cdr3_aa: CASSWSGTYNEQFF; cdr3_nt: TGTGCCAGCAGTTGGTCGGGAACCTACAATGAGCAGTTCTTC
clone_size: NA; v_call: TRBV18; d_call: TRBD1; cdr3_length: 15; j_call: TRBJ2-7; cdr3_aa: CASSPSSQGDHEQYF; cdr3_nt: TGTGCCAGCTCACCAAGCTCCCAGGGGGACCACGAGCAGTACTTC
clone_size: many; v_call: TRBV6-6; d_call: NA; cdr3_length: 13; j_call: TRBJ2-1; cdr3_aa: CASSYGELNEQFF; cdr3_nt: TGTGCCAGCAGTTACGGGGAGCTCAATGAGCAGTTCTTC
clone_size: many; v_call: TRBV2; d_call: NA; cdr3_length: 16; j_call: TRBJ2-7; cdr3_aa: CASYSPIRDNSYEQYF; cdr3_nt: TGTGCCAGCTATAGCCCAATCCGGGACAATTCCTACGAGCAGTACTTC
clone_size: many; v_call: TRBV7-3; d_call: NA; cdr3_length: 14; j_call: TRBJ2-2; cdr3_aa: CASSVDTGFGELFF; cdr3_nt: TGTGCCAGCAGCGTAGATACAGGGTTCGGGGAGCTGTTTTTT
clone_size: many; v_call: TRBV27; d_call: NA; cdr3_length: 14; j_call: TRBJ2-7; cdr3_aa: CASSLGVGNLEQYF; cdr3_nt: TGTGCCAGCAGTTTAGGGGTCGGGAATCTCGAGCAGTACTTC
clone_size: few; v_call: TRBV29-1; d_call: NA; cdr3_length: 13; j_call: TRBJ2-1; cdr3_aa: CSVEEGWRAEQFF; cdr3_nt: TGCAGCGTTGAAGAAGGGTGGCGGGCCGAGCAGTTCTTC
clone_size: many; v_call: TRBV20-1; d_call: NA; cdr3_length: 17; j_call: TRBJ1-5; cdr3_aa: CSARDSGGARSNQPQHF; cdr3_nt: TGCAGTGCTAGGGATTCCGGGGGTGCGCGTAGCAATCAGCCCCAGCATTTT
clone_size: few; v_call: TRBV5-1; d_call: NA; cdr3_length: 14; j_call: TRBJ1-2; cdr3_aa: CASSLIGASYGYTF; cdr3_nt: TGCGCCAGCAGCTTGATCGGGGCCAGCTATGGCTACACCTTC
clone_size: many; v_call: TRBV6-1; d_call: NA; cdr3_length: 15; j_call: TRBJ2-7; cdr3_aa: CASSNPTWGRDEQYF; cdr3_nt: TGTGCCAGCAGTAACCCCACGTGGGGACGTGACGAGCAGTACTTC
clone_size: many; v_call: TRBV27; d_call: TRBD2; cdr3_length: 16; j_call: TRBJ2-5; cdr3_aa: CASSLSSGRAFETQYF; cdr3_nt: TGTGCCAGCAGTTTGTCTAGCGGGAGGGCTTTCGAGACCCAGTACTTC
clone_size: many; v_call: TRBV4-1; d_call: NA; cdr3_length: 14; j_call: TRBJ2-7; cdr3_aa: CASSLGGSPYEQYF; cdr3_nt: TGCGCCAGCAGCCTTGGGGGATCACCCTACGAGCAGTACTTC
clone_size: NA; v_call: TRBV10-3; d_call: TRBD1; cdr3_length: 13; j_call: TRBJ1-1; cdr3_aa: CATTGDSNTEAFF; cdr3_nt: TGTGCCACTACGGGGGACAGCAACACTGAAGCTTTCTTT
clone_size: few; v_call: TRBV12-3/TRBV12-4; d_call: NA; cdr3_length: 14; j_call: TRBJ1-1; cdr3_aa: CASSFAEGNTEAFF; cdr3_nt: TGTGCCAGCAGTTTCGCAGAGGGGAACACTGAAGCTTTCTTT
clone_size: many; v_call: TRBV19; d_call: NA; cdr3_length: 14; j_call: TRBJ2-5; cdr3_aa: CASSIPGLKETQYF; cdr3_nt: TGTGCCAGTAGTATACCGGGACTGAAAGAGACCCAGTACTTC
clone_size: many; v_call: TRBV15; d_call: NA; cdr3_length: 15; j_call: TRBJ2-3; cdr3_aa: CATSRDLGGRDTQYF; cdr3_nt: TGTGCCACCAGCAGAGATTTGGGGGGCAGAGATACGCAGTATTTT
clone_size: many; v_call: TRBV20-1; d_call: TRBD2; cdr3_length: 15; j_call: TRBJ2-3; cdr3_aa: CSARSGTRTPDTQYF; cdr3_nt: TGCAGTGCTAGATCTGGGACTAGAACCCCAGATACGCAGTATTTT
clone_size: many; v_call: TRBV4-1; d_call: NA; cdr3_length: 13; j_call: TRBJ2-7; cdr3_aa: CASSQALGSEQYF; cdr3_nt: TGCGCCAGCAGCCAAGCCCTAGGAAGCGAGCAGTACTTC
clone_size: many; v_call: TRBV2; d_call: TRBD2; cdr3_length: 16; j_call: TRBJ2-7; cdr3_aa: CASRPLAGVGTYEQYF; cdr3_nt: TGTGCCAGCAGACCCCTAGCGGGAGTCGGGACCTACGAGCAGTACTTC
clone_size: NA; v_call: TRBV6-2/TRBV6-3; d_call: NA; cdr3_length: 17; j_call: TRBJ2-1; cdr3_aa: CVSSYSPSRRPYNEQFF; cdr3_nt: TGTGTCAGCAGTTACTCGCCTAGCCGGAGGCCCTACAATGAGCAGTTCTTC
clone_size: many; v_call: TRBV6-2/TRBV6-3; d_call: NA; cdr3_length: 14; j_call: TRBJ2-7; cdr3_aa: CASSYGRTAYEQYF; cdr3_nt: TGTGCCAGCAGTTACGGGCGGACAGCCTACGAGCAGTACTTC
clone_size: few; v_call: TRBV6-1; d_call: TRBD1; cdr3_length: 14; j_call: TRBJ2-1; cdr3_aa: CASSSYDRANEQFF; cdr3_nt: TGTGCCAGCAGTTCCTACGACAGGGCCAATGAGCAGTTCTTC
clone_size: many; v_call: TRBV12-3/TRBV12-4; d_call: NA; cdr3_length: 16; j_call: TRBJ1-5; cdr3_aa: CASSPQTGPTNQPQHF; cdr3_nt: TGTGCCAGCAGCCCCCAGACGGGACCTACTAATCAGCCCCAGCATTTT
clone_size: many; v_call: TRBV6-2/TRBV6-3; d_call: NA; cdr3_length: 15; j_call: TRBJ2-7; cdr3_aa: CASSFTRRVGYEQYF; cdr3_nt: TGTGCCAGCAGTTTCACTCGACGGGTCGGATACGAGCAGTACTTC
clone_size: many; v_call: TRBV3-1; d_call: NA; cdr3_length: 15; j_call: TRBJ1-3; cdr3_aa: CASSQDVLSGNTIYF; cdr3_nt: TGTGCCAGCAGCCAAGATGTTCTCTCTGGAAACACCATATATTTT
clone_size: NA; v_call: TRBV20-1; d_call: TRBD2; cdr3_length: 14; j_call: TRBJ2-1; cdr3_aa: CSAMPSGRYNEQFF; cdr3_nt: TGCAGTGCTATGCCTAGCGGAAGGTACAATGAGCAGTTCTTC
clone_size: medium-sized; v_call: TRBV6-1; d_call: NA; cdr3_length: 15; j_call: TRBJ2-1; cdr3_aa: CASSEEEGSYNEQFF; cdr3_nt: TGTGCCAGCAGTGAAGAGGAGGGCTCCTACAATGAGCAGTTCTTC
clone_size: many; v_call: TRBV6-1; d_call: NA; cdr3_length: 16; j_call: TRBJ2-7; cdr3_aa: CASLNLNRDLSYEQYF; cdr3_nt: TGTGCCAGCTTGAATCTCAACAGGGACCTCTCCTACGAGCAGTACTTC
clone_size: many; v_call: TRBV6-1; d_call: NA; cdr3_length: 15; j_call: TRBJ2-1; cdr3_aa: CASRPFYQGDIEQFF; cdr3_nt: TGTGCCAGCAGACCCTTTTATCAAGGGGACATTGAGCAGTTCTTC
clone_size: NA; v_call: TRBV29-1; d_call: NA; cdr3_length: 12; j_call: TRBJ1-2; cdr3_aa: CSVADNHYGYTF; cdr3_nt: TGCAGCGTTGCGGACAACCACTATGGCTACACCTTC
clone_size: many; v_call: TRBV6-1; d_call: TRBD2; cdr3_length: 16; j_call: TRBJ2-1; cdr3_aa: CASSTVAGDPYNEQFF; cdr3_nt: TGTGCCAGCAGTACCGTAGCGGGAGATCCCTACAATGAGCAGTTCTTC
clone_size: NA; v_call: TRBV5-6; d_call: NA; cdr3_length: 13; j_call: TRBJ1-1; cdr3_aa: CASSRELFTEASF; cdr3_nt: TGTGCCAGCAGCCGGGAACTTTTCACTGAAGCTTCCTTT
clone_size: NA; v_call: TRBV29-1; d_call: NA; cdr3_length: 15; j_call: TRBJ1-1; cdr3_aa: CSIRRGGFYNTEAFF; cdr3_nt: TGCAGCATAAGAAGGGGGGGCTTTTATAACACTGAAGCTTTCTTT
clone_size: NA; v_call: TRBV30; d_call: TRBD1; cdr3_length: 12; j_call: TRBJ1-1; cdr3_aa: CAGGTANTEAFF; cdr3_nt: TGTGCCGGCGGGACAGCGAACACTGAAGCTTTCTTT
clone_size: NA; v_call: TRBV24-1; d_call: NA; cdr3_length: 12; j_call: TRBJ1-5; cdr3_aa: CSTSDPGELQHF; cdr3_nt: TGTTCCACCAGTGACCCTGGTGAGCTCCAGCATTTT
clone_size: NA; v_call: TRBV5-4; d_call: TRBD2; cdr3_length: 14; j_call: TRBJ2-7; cdr3_aa: CASSLGWTSGEQYF; cdr3_nt: TGTGCCAGCAGCTTGGGTTGGACTAGTGGCGAGCAGTACTTC
clone_size: few; v_call: TRBV12-3/TRBV12-4; d_call: TRBD1; cdr3_length: 14; j_call: TRBJ1-1; cdr3_aa: CASSPGQDNTEAFF; cdr3_nt: TGTGCCAGCAGTCCGGGACAGGATAACACTGAAGCTTTCTTT
clone_size: many; v_call: TRBV4-2; d_call: NA; cdr3_length: 14; j_call: TRBJ1-2; cdr3_aa: CASSQQDFNYGYTF; cdr3_nt: TGTGCCAGCAGCCAGCAGGATTTTAACTATGGCTACACCTTC
clone_size: NA; v_call: TRBV29-1; d_call: NA; cdr3_length: 16; j_call: TRBJ2-6; cdr3_aa: CSVSGPPGSGANVLTF; cdr3_nt: TGCAGCGTGTCGGGGCCACCCGGCTCTGGGGCCAACGTCCTGACTTTC
clone_size: many; v_call: TRBV4-3; d_call: NA; cdr3_length: 14; j_call: TRBJ2-3; cdr3_aa: CASSRQEGGDTQYF; cdr3_nt: TGCGCCAGCAGCCGCCAGGAGGGAGGAGATACGCAGTATTTT